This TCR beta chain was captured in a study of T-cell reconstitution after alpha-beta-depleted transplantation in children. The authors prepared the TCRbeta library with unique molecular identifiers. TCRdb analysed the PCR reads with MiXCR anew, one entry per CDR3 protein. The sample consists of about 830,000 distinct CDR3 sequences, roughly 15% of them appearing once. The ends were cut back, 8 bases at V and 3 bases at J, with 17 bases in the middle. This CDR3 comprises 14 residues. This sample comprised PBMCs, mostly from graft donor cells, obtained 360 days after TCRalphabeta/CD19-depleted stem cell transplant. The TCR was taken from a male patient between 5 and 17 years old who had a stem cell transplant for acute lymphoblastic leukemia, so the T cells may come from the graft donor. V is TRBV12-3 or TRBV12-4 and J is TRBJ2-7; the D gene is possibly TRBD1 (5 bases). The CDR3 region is CASCQQVGNYEQYF. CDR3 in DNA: TGTGCCAGCTGTCAACAGGTGGGGAACTACGAGCAGTACTTC.